This T cell receptor (beta chain) was sequenced in a study of control samples from healthy donors and cancer patients. The assay was immunoSEQ multiplex PCR, and TCRdb's table has in-frame clones only and misses some. The sample holds approximately 90,000 clones, about nine tenths seen once. The CDR3 is 14 amino acids. Germline V CDR1 and CDR2: SEHNR, FQNEAQ (reference sequence). Losses at the gene ends were 0 bases for V and 4 bases for J; bases not matched to a gene: 0. This chain links TRBV7-9 with TRBJ1-2; 9 bases match TRBD1. Material for sequencing was blood. This clonotype was sampled from a man younger than 40 in good health. CDR3 DNA sequence: TGTGCCAGCAGCTTAGCGGGACAGGGCTATGGCTACACCTTC. Its protein product is CASSLAGQGYGYTF. The full variable domain, with the rest looked up from reference TRBV7-9 and TRBJ1-2, is DTGVSQNPRHKITKRGQNVTFRCDPISEHNRLYWYRQTLGQGPEFLTYFQNEAQLEKSRLLSDRFSAERPKGSFSTLEIQRTEQGDSAMYLCASSLAGQGYGYTFGSGTRLTVV.